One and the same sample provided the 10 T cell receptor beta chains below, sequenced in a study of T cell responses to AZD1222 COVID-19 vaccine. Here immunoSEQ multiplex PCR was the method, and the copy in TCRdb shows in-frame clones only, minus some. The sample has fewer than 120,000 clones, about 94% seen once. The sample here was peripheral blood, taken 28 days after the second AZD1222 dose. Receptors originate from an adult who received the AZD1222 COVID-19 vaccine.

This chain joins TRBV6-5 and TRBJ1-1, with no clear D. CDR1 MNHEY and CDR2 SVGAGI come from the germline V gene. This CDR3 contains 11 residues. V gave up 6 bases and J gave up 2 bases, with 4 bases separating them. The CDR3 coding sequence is TGTGCCAGCAGGATCAACACTGAAGCTTTCTTT. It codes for CASRINTEAFF.

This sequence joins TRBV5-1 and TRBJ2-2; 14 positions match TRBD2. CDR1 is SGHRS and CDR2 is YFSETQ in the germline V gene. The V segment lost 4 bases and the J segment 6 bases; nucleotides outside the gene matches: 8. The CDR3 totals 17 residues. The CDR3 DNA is TGCGCCAGCAGCACGGGACTAGCGGGAGTGTCGGCCGGGGAGCTGTTTTTT. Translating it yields CASSTGLAGVSAGELFF.

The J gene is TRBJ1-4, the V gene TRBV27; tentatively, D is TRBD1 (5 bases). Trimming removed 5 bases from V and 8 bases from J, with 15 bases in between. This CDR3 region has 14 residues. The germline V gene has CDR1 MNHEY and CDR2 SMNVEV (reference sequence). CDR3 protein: CASSLTVHSEKLFF. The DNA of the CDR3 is TGTGCCAGCAGTCTGACAGTACATTCGGAAAAACTGTTTTTT.

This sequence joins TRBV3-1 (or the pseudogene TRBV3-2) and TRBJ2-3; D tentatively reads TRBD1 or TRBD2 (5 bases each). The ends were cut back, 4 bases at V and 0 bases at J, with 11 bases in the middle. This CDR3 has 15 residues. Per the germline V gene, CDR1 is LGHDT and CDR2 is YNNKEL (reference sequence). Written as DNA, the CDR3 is TGTGCCAGCAGCCCCCGGGGCGGCAGCACAGATACGCAGTATTTT. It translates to CASSPRGGSTDTQYF.

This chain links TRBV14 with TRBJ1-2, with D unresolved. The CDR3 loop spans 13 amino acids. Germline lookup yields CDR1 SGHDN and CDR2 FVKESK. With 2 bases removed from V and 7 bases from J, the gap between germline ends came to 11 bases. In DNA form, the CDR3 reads TGTGCCAGCAGCCAATCCTGGAGTGGTGGCTACACCTTC. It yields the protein CASSQSWSGGYTF.

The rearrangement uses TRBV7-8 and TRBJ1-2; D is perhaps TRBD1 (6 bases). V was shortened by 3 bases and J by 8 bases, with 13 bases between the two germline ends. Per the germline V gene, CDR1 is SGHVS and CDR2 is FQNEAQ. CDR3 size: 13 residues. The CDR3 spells CASSFDGGGGYTF. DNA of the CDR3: TGTGCCAGCAGCTTTGATGGGGGCGGAGGCTACACCTTC. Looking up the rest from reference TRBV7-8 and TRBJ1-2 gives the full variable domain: GAGVSQSPRYKVAKRGQDVALRCDPISGHVSLFWYQQALGQGPEFLTYFQNEAQLDKSGLPSDRFFAERPEGSVSTLKIQRTQQEDSAVYLCASSFDGGGGYTFGSGTRLTVV.

Here the CDR3 DNA reads TGCGCCAGCAGTCCCATTCGGGGCCCGAACACTGAAGCTTTCTTT. Protein product: CASSPIRGPNTEAFF. This sequence joins TRBV10-2 and TRBJ1-1, with a possible D match to TRBD1 (5 bases). The CDR3 is 15 amino acids. V was shortened by 5 bases and J by 1 base, with 14 bases between the two germline ends. CDR1 is WSHSY and CDR2 is SAAADI in the germline V gene.

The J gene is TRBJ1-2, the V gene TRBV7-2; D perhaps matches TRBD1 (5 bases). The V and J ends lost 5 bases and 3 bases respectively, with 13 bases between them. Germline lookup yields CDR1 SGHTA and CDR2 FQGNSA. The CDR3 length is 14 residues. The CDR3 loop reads CASSPLLGDYGYTF. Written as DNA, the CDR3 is TGTGCCAGCAGCCCCCTTTTAGGGGACTATGGCTACACCTTC.

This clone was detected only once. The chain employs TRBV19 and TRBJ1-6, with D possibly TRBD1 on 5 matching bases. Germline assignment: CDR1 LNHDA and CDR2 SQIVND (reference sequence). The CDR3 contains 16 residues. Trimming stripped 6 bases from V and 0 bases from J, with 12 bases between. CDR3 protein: CASRSTASSYNSPLHF. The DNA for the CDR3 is TGTGCCAGTAGATCGACAGCAAGCTCCTATAATTCACCCCTCCACTTT. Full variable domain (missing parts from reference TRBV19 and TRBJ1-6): DGGITQSPKYLFRKEGQNVTLSCEQNLNHDAMYWYRQDPGQGLRLIYYSQIVNDFQKGDIAEGYSVSREKKESFPLTVTSAQKNPTAFYLCASRSTASSYNSPLHFGNGTRLTVT.

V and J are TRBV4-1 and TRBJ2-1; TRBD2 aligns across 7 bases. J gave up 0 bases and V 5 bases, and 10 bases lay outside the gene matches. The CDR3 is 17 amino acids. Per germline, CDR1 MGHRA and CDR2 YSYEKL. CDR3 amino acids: CASSDPRGGSSYNEQFF. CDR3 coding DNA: TGCGCCAGCAGCGACCCGAGGGGCGGGAGCTCCTACAATGAGCAGTTCTTC.